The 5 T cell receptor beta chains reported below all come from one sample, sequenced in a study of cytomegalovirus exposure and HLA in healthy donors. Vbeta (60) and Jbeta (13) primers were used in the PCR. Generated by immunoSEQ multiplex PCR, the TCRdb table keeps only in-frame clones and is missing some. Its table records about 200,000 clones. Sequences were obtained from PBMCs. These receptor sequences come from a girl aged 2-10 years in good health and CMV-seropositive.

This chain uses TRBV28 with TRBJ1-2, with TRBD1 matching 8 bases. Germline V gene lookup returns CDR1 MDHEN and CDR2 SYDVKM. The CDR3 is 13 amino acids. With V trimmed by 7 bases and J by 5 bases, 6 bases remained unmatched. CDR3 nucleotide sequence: TGTGCCAGCACTCTCCAGGGGGCTTATGGCTACACCTTC. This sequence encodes CASTLQGAYGYTF.

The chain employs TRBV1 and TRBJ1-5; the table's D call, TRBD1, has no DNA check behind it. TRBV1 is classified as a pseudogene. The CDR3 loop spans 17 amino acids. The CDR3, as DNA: TGCACCAGCAGCCAAGAGGTCAGGGGGCTCACCAATCAGCCCCAGCATTTT. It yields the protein CTSSQEVRGLTNQPQHF.

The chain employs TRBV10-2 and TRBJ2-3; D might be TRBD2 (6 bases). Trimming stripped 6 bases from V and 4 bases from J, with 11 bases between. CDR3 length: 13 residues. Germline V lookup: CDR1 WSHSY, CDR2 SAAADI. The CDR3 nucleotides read TGCGCCAGCAGCGGAGGGACTTCAGATACGCAGTATTTT. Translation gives CASSGGTSDTQYF.

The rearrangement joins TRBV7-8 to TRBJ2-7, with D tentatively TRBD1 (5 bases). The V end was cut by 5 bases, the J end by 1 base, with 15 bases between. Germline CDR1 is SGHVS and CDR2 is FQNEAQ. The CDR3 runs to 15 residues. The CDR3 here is CASSRTWAKSYEQYF. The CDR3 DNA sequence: TGTGCCAGCAGCCGGACATGGGCGAAGTCCTACGAGCAGTACTTC. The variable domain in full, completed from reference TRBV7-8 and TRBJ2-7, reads GAGVSQSPRYKVAKRGQDVALRCDPISGHVSLFWYQQALGQGPEFLTYFQNEAQLDKSGLPSDRFFAERPEGSVSTLKIQRTQQEDSAVYLCASSRTWAKSYEQYFGPGTRLTVT.

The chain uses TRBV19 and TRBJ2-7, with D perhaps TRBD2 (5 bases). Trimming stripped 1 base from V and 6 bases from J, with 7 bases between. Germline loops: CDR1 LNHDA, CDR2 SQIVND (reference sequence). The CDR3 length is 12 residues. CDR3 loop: CASSIVGSEQYF. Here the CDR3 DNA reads TGTGCCAGTAGTATAGTGGGGAGCGAGCAGTACTTC. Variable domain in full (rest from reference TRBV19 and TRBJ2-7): DGGITQSPKYLFRKEGQNVTLSCEQNLNHDAMYWYRQDPGQGLRLIYYSQIVNDFQKGDIAEGYSVSREKKESFPLTVTSAQKNPTAFYLCASSIVGSEQYFGPGTRLTVT.